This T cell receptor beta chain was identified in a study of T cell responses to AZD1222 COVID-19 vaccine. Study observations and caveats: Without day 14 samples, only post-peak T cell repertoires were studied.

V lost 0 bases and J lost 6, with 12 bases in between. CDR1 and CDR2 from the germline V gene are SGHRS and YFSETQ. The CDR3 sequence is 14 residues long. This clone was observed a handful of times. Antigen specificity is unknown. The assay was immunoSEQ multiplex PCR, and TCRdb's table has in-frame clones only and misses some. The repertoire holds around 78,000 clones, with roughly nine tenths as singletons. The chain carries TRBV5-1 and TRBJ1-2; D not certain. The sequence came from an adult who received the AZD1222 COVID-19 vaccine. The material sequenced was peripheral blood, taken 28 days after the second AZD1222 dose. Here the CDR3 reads CASSLGRTSDGYTF. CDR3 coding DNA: TGCGCCAGCAGCTTGGGGCGGACGAGCGATGGCTACACCTTC.